These T cell receptor beta chains were read from a single sample in a study of cytomegalovirus exposure and HLA in healthy donors. Assay used: immunoSEQ multiplex PCR; TCRdb lists only in-frame clones, some missing. The sample includes over 150,000 clones, 84% seen only once; the top ten take roughly 5.2%. The source material was PBMCs. These receptor sequences come from a girl between 5 and 17 years old in good health and CMV-seropositive. The CDR3 runs from the conserved cysteine through the conserved F or W. The order of the fields is clone size, D gene, V gene, J gene, CDR3 DNA, CDR3 protein. The D gene is left open where the match is weak. The size field is filled for only some rows; it gives once, few, many or a size class.

clone size: -
D gene: TRBD1
V gene: TRBV27
J gene: TRBJ2-7
CDR3 DNA: TGTGCCAGCAGTCCCAGACAGGGAATCGCCGAGCAGTACTTC
CDR3 protein: CASSPRQGIAEQYF

clone size: -
D gene: TRBD1
V gene: TRBV4-1
J gene: TRBJ2-3
CDR3 DNA: TGCGCCAGCAGCGTTCGGGACAGGGTCATGGATACGCAGTATTTT
CDR3 protein: CASSVRDRVMDTQYF

clone size: -
D gene: TRBD2
V gene: TRBV9
J gene: TRBJ2-1
CDR3 DNA: TGTGCCAGCAGCTCGCGAACCGGGACTAGCGTTAGCTCCTACAATGAGCAGTTCTTC
CDR3 protein: CASSSRTGTSVSSYNEQFF

clone size: once
D gene: -
V gene: TRBV18
J gene: TRBJ2-2
CDR3 DNA: TGTGCCAGCTCAGATACCGGGACATGGGTGTTCACCGGGGAGCTGTTTTTT
CDR3 protein: CASSDTGTWVFTGELFF

clone size: -
D gene: -
V gene: TRBV19
J gene: TRBJ1-2
CDR3 DNA: TGTGCCAGTAGTACCGGACAGAATTTAGATGGCTACACCTTC
CDR3 protein: CASSTGQNLDGYTF

clone size: -
D gene: -
V gene: TRBV18
J gene: TRBJ1-5
CDR3 DNA: TGTGCCAGCTCACCGCCCGGTACCAATCAGCCCCAGCATTTT
CDR3 protein: CASSPPGTNQPQHF

clone size: once
D gene: TRBD1
V gene: TRBV12-5
J gene: TRBJ1-1
CDR3 DNA: TGTGCTAGTGGTTTGGAGCCTACAGGGGCAATGAACACTGAAGCTTTCTTT
CDR3 protein: CASGLEPTGAMNTEAFF

clone size: -
D gene: TRBD1
V gene: TRBV7-3
J gene: TRBJ2-1
CDR3 DNA: TGTGCCAGCAGCTTCCCGGGACAGGGGGCGGATCATGAGCAGTTCTTC
CDR3 protein: CASSFPGQGADHEQFF

clone size: -
D gene: -
V gene: TRBV6-5
J gene: TRBJ1-2
CDR3 DNA: TGTGCCAGCAGGGATACAGGGCCTCGGATTGGCGGCTACACCTTC
CDR3 protein: CASRDTGPRIGGYTF

clone size: -
D gene: TRBD1
V gene: TRBV7-9
J gene: TRBJ1-6
CDR3 DNA: TGTGCCAGCAGCTTGGGGACAGGGGGCGGTACGAGCTATAATTCACCCCTCCACTTT
CDR3 protein: CASSLGTGGGTSYNSPLHF

clone size: -
D gene: -
V gene: TRBV6-6
J gene: TRBJ1-1
CDR3 DNA: TGTGCCAGCAGTTACTCGTCTAGGGGCCCCACTGAAGCTTTCTTT
CDR3 protein: CASSYSSRGPTEAFF

clone size: -
D gene: -
V gene: TRBV30
J gene: TRBJ2-4
CDR3 DNA: TGTGCCTGGAGTCTTCCAGGTCAACTAGCCAAAAACATTCAGTACTTC
CDR3 protein: CAWSLPGQLAKNIQYF

clone size: -
D gene: TRBD1
V gene: TRBV7-9
J gene: TRBJ1-4
CDR3 DNA: TGTGCCAGCAGCTCAACCAGGGACAGGGGAAAGGAAACTAATGAAAAACTGTTTTTT
CDR3 protein: CASSSTRDRGKETNEKLFF

clone size: -
D gene: TRBD2
V gene: TRBV5-1
J gene: TRBJ2-5
CDR3 DNA: TGCGCCAGCAGCTTGGAAGGTGGACATGGACTAGCGGGGATTCAAGAGACCCAGTACTTC
CDR3 protein: CASSLEGGHGLAGIQETQYF

clone size: -
D gene: TRBD1
V gene: TRBV5-1
J gene: TRBJ1-1
CDR3 DNA: TGCGCCAGCAGCGAGACAGGGGGCCGCACTGAAGCTTTCTTT
CDR3 protein: CASSETGGRTEAFF

clone size: -
D gene: -
V gene: TRBV5-6
J gene: TRBJ2-4
CDR3 DNA: TGTGCCAGCAGCTTGGAGGCGGATGGGTGGGACATTCAGTACTTC
CDR3 protein: CASSLEADGWDIQYF

clone size: -
D gene: TRBD1
V gene: TRBV19
J gene: TRBJ1-1
CDR3 DNA: TGTGCCAGTAGTATCGAGACAGGGCAGAACACTGAAGCTTTCTTT
CDR3 protein: CASSIETGQNTEAFF

clone size: -
D gene: TRBD1
V gene: TRBV5-1
J gene: TRBJ1-1
CDR3 DNA: TGCGCCAGCAGCTCTCCGGGACAGGGGCGATCCATGAACACTGAAGCTTTCTTT
CDR3 protein: CASSSPGQGRSMNTEAFF

clone size: -
D gene: -
V gene: TRBV15
J gene: TRBJ2-7
CDR3 DNA: TGTGCCACCAGCAGAGGACGACAGTCCTACGAGCAGTACTTC
CDR3 protein: CATSRGRQSYEQYF

clone size: -
D gene: TRBD1
V gene: TRBV2
J gene: TRBJ1-2
CDR3 DNA: TGTGCCAGCAGCGAAACCAGGGGGCAAGACTATGGCTACACCTTC
CDR3 protein: CASSETRGQDYGYTF

clone size: -
D gene: -
V gene: TRBV7-2
J gene: TRBJ1-6
CDR3 DNA: TGTGCCAGCAGCCGTCAGGGGTCGGATAATTCACCCCTCCACTTT
CDR3 protein: CASSRQGSDNSPLHF

clone size: -
D gene: -
V gene: TRBV7-6
J gene: TRBJ1-5
CDR3 DNA: TGTGCCAGCAGCCTCAACATTTATCAGCCCCAGCATTTT
CDR3 protein: CASSLNIYQPQHF

clone size: -
D gene: -
V gene: TRBV7-9
J gene: TRBJ1-5
CDR3 DNA: TGTGCCAGCAGCTTAAGGGGTATGGAGCCCCAGCATTTT
CDR3 protein: CASSLRGMEPQHF

clone size: -
D gene: -
V gene: TRBV28
J gene: TRBJ1-5
CDR3 DNA: TGTGCCAGCAGTTTCATCGGGGTAAATCAGCCCCAGCATTTT
CDR3 protein: CASSFIGVNQPQHF

clone size: -
D gene: -
V gene: TRBV7-6
J gene: TRBJ2-1
CDR3 DNA: TGTGCCAGCAGCTATGGACAGCCAAGCTCCTACAATGAGCAGTTCTTC
CDR3 protein: CASSYGQPSSYNEQFF

clone size: few
D gene: -
V gene: TRBV30
J gene: TRBJ1-6
CDR3 DNA: TGTGGGACTCAGGGGAATAATTCACCCCTCCACTTT
CDR3 protein: CGTQGNNSPLHF

clone size: -
D gene: -
V gene: TRBV2
J gene: TRBJ1-5
CDR3 DNA: TGTGCCAGTGGTGCGGGGGGAAATCAGCCCCAGCATTTT
CDR3 protein: CASGAGGNQPQHF

clone size: once
D gene: TRBD2
V gene: TRBV27
J gene: TRBJ2-3
CDR3 DNA: TGTGCCAGCGCCTACGGACTAGGAGCAGATACGCAGTATTTT
CDR3 protein: CASAYGLGADTQYF

clone size: -
D gene: -
V gene: TRBV6-5
J gene: TRBJ1-2
CDR3 DNA: TGTGCCAGCAGTTATGGCAAGGGGGGCTACACCTTC
CDR3 protein: CASSYGKGGYTF

clone size: -
D gene: -
V gene: TRBV7-9
J gene: TRBJ2-7
CDR3 DNA: TGTGCCAGCCAGTCTAGGTTAGGCGAGCAGTACTTC
CDR3 protein: CASQSRLGEQYF

clone size: -
D gene: -
V gene: TRBV5-1
J gene: TRBJ2-7
CDR3 DNA: TGCGCCAGCAGCTTGGAGGGTAGCGGCCACGAGCAGTACTTC
CDR3 protein: CASSLEGSGHEQYF

clone size: few
D gene: -
V gene: TRBV11-2
J gene: TRBJ2-7
CDR3 DNA: TGTGCCAGCAGCTTCGGGTCCTCCTACGAGCAGTACTTC
CDR3 protein: CASSFGSSYEQYF